Sequencing of this T cell receptor beta chain was carried out in a study of shared clonotypes between healthy human individuals. Study background: Researchers drew samples from two women and a few men aged 18 to 49. Study results and caveats: What naive subsets generally showed was a larger estimated richness than memory subsets showed. The sharing of approximately 5.1% of naive CD4 clonotypes was seen across a handful of donors.

Unmatched junction bases numbered 12, after V lost 7 bases and J lost 4 bases. CDR1 and CDR2 (germline): MNHNY, SVGAGI (reference sequence). The CDR3 runs to 15 residues. Worth noting for this clone: What it binds is unknown.

Generated by immunoSEQ multiplex PCR, the TCRdb table keeps only in-frame clones and is missing some. The table lists approximately 2.5 million clones, 90% to 95% of them singletons. Sequencing was performed on naive CD4+ T cells sorted from blood. Stated subset: CD45RA+ positively selected. This chain links TRBV6-6 with TRBJ1-2; 7 bases are shared with TRBD1. The sequence was obtained from a man in his late teens or twenties in good health. In DNA form, the CDR3 reads TGTGCCAGCATCACCATCACAGGGGCTGGCTATGGCTACACCTTC. It translates to CASITITGAGYGYTF.